This record concerns one T cell receptor (beta chain) sequence. The antigen is unknown. The sample is drawn from a study of CD8 T cells in ankylosing spondylitis. V dropped 5 bases and J dropped 8 bases, with 16 bases sitting between them. Per germline, CDR1 ENHRY and CDR2 SYGVKD. This CDR3 comprises 14 residues. From the 5' RACE reads, TCRdb called clonotypes with MiXCR, one entry per CDR3 protein. The profile covers some 220,000 distinct CDR3 sequences, with roughly 6.6% appearing a single time and over 12% taken by the ten largest. Study-wide results and caveats: What appeared characteristic of ankylosing spondylitis blood was a TCR beta motif of fewer than ten highly homologous variants.

Specimen: blood, either unsorted or a sorted T cell fraction (not recorded which). The sequence came from a male donor with ankylosing spondylitis. V gene TRBV10-3 combines with J gene TRBJ2-1, with TRBD2 as a possible D gene (6 bases). CDR3 amino acids: CAISPLAFFDEQFF. CDR3 nucleotides: TGTGCCATCAGTCCTCTAGCGTTCTTCGATGAGCAGTTCTTC.